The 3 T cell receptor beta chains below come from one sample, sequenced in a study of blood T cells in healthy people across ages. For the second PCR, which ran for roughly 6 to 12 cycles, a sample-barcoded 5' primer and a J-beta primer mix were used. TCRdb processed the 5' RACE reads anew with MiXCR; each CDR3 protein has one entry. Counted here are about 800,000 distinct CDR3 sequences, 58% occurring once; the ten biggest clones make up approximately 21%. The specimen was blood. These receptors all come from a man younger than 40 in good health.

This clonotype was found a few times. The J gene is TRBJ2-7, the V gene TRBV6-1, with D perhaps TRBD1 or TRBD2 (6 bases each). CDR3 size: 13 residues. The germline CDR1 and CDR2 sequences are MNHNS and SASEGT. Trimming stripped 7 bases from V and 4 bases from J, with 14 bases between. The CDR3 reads CASKYSGAYEQYF. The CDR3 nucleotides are TGTGCCAGCAAGTATTCGGGGGCGTACGAGCAGTACTTC.

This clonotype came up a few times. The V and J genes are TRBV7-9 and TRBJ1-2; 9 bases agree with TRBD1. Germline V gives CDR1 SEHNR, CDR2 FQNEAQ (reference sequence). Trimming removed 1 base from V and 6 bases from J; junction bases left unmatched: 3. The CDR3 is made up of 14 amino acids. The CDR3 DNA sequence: TGTGCCAGCAGCTTAGGGGGGACAGGGAATGGCTACACCTTC. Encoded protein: CASSLGGTGNGYTF. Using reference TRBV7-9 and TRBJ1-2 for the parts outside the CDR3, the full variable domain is DTGVSQNPRHKITKRGQNVTFRCDPISEHNRLYWYRQTLGQGPEFLTYFQNEAQLEKSRLLSDRFSAERPKGSFSTLEIQRTEQGDSAMYLCASSLGGTGNGYTFGSGTRLTVV.

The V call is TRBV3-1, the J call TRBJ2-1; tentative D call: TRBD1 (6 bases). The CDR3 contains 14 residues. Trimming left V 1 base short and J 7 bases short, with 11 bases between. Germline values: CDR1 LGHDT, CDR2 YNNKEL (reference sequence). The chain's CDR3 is CASSQVVRGNEQFF. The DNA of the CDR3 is TGTGCCAGCAGCCAAGTGGTGAGGGGGAATGAGCAGTTCTTC.